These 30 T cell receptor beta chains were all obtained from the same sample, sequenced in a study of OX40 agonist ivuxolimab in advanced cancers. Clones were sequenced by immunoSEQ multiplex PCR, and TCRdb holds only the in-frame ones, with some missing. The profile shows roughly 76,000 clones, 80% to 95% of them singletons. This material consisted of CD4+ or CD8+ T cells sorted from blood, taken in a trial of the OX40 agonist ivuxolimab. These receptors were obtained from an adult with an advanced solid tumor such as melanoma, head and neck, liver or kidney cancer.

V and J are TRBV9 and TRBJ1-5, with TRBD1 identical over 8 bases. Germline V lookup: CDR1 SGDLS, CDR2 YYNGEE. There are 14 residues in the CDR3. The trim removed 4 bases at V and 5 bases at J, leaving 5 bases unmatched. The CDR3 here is CASSRQGSDQPQHF. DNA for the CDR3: TGTGCCAGCAGCCGACAGGGGAGTGATCAGCCCCAGCATTTT. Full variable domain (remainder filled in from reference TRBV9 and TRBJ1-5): DSGVTQTPKHLITATGQRVTLRCSPRSGDLSVYWYQQSLDQGLQFLIQYYNGEERAKGNILERFSAQQFPDLHSELNLSSLELGDSALYFCASSRQGSDQPQHFGDGTRLSIL.

The CDR3 sequence: CASCGGNTEAFF. The CDR3, as DNA: TGTGCCAGTTGCGGTGGGAACACTGAAGCTTTCTTT. The chain has TRBV19 and TRBJ1-1; D gene unclear. The V end was cut by 8 bases, the J end by 1 base, with 8 bases between. This CDR3 contains 12 residues. Germline assignment: CDR1 LNHDA and CDR2 SQIVND (reference sequence). Full variable domain (rest looked up from reference TRBV19 and TRBJ1-1): DGGITQSPKYLFRKEGQNVTLSCEQNLNHDAMYWYRQDPGQGLRLIYYSQIVNDFQKGDIAEGYSVSREKKESFPLTVTSAQKNPTAFYLCASCGGNTEAFFGQGTRLTVV.

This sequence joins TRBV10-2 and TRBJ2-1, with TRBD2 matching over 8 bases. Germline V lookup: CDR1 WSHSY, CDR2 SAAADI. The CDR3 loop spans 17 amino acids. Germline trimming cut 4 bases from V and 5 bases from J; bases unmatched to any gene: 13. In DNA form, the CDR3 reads TGCGCCAGCAGTGTGTTGGGGGGCGGGGGGACCAACAATGAGCAGTTCTTC. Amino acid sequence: CASSVLGGGGTNNEQFF.

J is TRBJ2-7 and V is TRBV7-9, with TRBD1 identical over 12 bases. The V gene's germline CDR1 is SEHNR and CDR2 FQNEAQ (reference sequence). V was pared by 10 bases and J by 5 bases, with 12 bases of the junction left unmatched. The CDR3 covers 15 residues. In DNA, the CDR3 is TGTGCCACCTTAAGCCGGGACAGGGGGCTGGACGAGCAGTACTTC. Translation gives CATLSRDRGLDEQYF.

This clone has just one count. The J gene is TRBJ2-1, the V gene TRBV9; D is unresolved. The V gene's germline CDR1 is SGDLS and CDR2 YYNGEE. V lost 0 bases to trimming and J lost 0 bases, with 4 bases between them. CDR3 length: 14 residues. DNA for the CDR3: TGTGCCAGCAGCGTAGTAGGCTCCTACAATGAGCAGTTCTTC. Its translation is CASSVVGSYNEQFF.

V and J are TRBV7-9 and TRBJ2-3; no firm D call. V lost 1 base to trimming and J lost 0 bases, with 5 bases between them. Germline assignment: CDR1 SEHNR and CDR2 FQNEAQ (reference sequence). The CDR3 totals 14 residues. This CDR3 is CASSLDHSTDTQYF. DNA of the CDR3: TGTGCCAGCAGCTTAGACCACAGCACAGATACGCAGTATTTT.

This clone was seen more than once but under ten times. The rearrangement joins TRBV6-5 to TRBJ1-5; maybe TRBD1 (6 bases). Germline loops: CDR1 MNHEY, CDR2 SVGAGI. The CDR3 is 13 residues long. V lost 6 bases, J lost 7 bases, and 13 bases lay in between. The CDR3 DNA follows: TGTGCCAGCAGCCCACGGGGGGCCCAGCCCCAGCATTTT. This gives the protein CASSPRGAQPQHF.

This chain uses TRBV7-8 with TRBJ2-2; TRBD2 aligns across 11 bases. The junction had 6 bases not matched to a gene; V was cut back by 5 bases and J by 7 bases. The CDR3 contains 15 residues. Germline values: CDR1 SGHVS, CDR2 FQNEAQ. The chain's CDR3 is CASSPGTSGGGELFF. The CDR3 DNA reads TGTGCCAGCAGCCCCGGGACTAGCGGTGGCGGGGAGCTGTTTTTT.

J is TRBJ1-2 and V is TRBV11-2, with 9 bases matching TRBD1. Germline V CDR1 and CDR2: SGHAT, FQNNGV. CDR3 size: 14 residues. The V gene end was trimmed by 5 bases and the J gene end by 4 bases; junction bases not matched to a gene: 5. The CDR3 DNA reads TGTGCCAGCAGCGGTCCGACAGGGGGCTATGGCTACACCTTC. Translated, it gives CASSGPTGGYGYTF.

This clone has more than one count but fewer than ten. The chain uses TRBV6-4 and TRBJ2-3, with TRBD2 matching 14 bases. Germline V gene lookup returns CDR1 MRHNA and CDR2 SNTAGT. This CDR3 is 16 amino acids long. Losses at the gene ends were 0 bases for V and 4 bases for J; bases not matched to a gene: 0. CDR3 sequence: CASSDSTSGGADTQYF. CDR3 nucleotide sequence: TGTGCCAGCAGTGACTCGACTAGCGGGGGGGCAGATACGCAGTATTTT.

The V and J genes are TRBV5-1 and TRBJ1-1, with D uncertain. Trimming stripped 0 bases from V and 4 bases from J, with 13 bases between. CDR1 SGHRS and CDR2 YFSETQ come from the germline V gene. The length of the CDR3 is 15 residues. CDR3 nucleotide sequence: TGCGCCAGCAGCTTGGTTGGCGGGTCAGGCACTGAAGCTTTCTTT. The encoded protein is CASSLVGGSGTEAFF.

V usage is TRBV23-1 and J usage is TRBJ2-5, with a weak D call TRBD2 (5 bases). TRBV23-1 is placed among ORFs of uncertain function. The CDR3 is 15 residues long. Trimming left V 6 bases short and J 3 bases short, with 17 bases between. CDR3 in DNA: TGCGCCAGCAGCCCGAGTCGACTGAGGGAAGAGACCCAGTACTTC. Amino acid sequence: CASSPSRLREETQYF.

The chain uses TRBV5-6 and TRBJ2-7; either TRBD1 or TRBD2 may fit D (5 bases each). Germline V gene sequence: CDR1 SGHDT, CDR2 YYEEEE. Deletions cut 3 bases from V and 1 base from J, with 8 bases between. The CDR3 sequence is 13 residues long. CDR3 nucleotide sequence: TGTGCCAGCAGCTGGGACCGTTCCTACGAGCAGTACTTC. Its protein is CASSWDRSYEQYF.

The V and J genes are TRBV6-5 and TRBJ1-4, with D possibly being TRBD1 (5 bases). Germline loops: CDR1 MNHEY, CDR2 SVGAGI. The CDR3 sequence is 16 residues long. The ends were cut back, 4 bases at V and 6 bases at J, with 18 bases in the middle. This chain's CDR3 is CASSWGGGTAYEKLFF. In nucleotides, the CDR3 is TGTGCCAGCAGTTGGGGAGGCGGGACGGCTTATGAAAAACTGTTTTTT.

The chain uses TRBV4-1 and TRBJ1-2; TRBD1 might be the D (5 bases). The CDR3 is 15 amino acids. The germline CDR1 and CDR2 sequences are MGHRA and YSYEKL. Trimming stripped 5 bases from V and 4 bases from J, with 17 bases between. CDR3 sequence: CASSENFGGAYGYTF. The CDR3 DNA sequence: TGCGCCAGCAGCGAAAATTTCGGGGGTGCCTATGGCTACACCTTC.

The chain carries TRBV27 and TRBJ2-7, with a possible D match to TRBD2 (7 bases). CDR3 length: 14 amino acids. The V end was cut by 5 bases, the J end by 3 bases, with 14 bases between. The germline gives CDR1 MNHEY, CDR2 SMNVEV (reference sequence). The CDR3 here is CASSTGGGGYEQYF. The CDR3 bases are TGTGCCAGCAGTACCGGGGGAGGGGGCTACGAGCAGTACTTC.

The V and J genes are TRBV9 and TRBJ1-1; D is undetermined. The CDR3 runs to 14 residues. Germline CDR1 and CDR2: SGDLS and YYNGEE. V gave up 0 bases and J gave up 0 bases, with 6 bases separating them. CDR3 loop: CASSVDTMNTEAFF. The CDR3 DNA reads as TGTGCCAGCAGCGTAGACACAATGAACACTGAAGCTTTCTTT.

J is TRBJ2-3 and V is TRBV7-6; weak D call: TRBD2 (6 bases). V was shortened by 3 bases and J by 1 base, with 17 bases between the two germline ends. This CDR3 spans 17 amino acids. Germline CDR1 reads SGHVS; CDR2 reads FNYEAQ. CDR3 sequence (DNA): TGTGCCAGCAGCTTTCCTATTGCGGGGACGGGCACAGATACGCAGTATTTT. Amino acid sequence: CASSFPIAGTGTDTQYF.

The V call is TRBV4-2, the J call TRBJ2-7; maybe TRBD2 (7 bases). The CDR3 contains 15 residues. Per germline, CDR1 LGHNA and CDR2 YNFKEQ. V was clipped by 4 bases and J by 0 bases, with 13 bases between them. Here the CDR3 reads CASSPGGLPSYEQYF. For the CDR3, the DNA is TGTGCCAGCAGCCCGGGGGGCCTACCCTCCTACGAGCAGTACTTC.

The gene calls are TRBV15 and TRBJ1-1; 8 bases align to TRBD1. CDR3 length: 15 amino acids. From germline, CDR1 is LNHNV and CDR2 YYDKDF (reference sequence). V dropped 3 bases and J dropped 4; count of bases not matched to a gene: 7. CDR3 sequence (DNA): TGTGCCACCAGCAGGGACAGGGAGAGGGGCACTGAAGCTTTCTTT. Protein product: CATSRDRERGTEAFF.

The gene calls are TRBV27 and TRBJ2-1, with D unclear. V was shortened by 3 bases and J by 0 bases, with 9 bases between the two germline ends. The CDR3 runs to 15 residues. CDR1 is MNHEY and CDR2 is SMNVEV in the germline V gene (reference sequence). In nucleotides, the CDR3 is TGTGCCAGCAGTTTTTCGACAAACTCCTACAATGAGCAGTTCTTC. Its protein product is CASSFSTNSYNEQFF.

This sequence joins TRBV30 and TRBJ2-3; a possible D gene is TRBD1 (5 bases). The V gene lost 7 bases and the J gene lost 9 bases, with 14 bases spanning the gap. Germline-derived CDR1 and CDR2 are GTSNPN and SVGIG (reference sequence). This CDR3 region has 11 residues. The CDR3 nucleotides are TGTGCCTCTCAGGACATAGAAACGCAGTATTTT. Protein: CASQDIETQYF.

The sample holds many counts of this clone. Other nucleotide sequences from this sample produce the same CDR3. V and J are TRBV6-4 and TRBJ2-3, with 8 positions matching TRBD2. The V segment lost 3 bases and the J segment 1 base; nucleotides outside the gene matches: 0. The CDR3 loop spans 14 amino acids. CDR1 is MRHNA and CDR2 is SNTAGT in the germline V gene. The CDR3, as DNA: TGTGCCAGCAGTGAGCGGGGGGGCACAGATACGCAGTATTTT. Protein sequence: CASSERGGTDTQYF.

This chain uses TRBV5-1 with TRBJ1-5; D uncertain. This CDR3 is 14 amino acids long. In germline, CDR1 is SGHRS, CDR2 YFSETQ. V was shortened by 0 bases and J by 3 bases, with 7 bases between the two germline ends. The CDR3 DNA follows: TGCGCCAGCAGCTTGGAGCCAGTCAATCAGCCCCAGCATTTT. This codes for CASSLEPVNQPQHF. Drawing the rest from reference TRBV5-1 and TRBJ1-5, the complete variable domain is KAGVTQTPRYLIKTRGQQVTLSCSPISGHRSVSWYQQTPGQGLQFLFEYFSETQRNKGNFPGRFSGRQFSNSRSEMNVSTLELGDSALYLCASSLEPVNQPQHFGDGTRLSIL.

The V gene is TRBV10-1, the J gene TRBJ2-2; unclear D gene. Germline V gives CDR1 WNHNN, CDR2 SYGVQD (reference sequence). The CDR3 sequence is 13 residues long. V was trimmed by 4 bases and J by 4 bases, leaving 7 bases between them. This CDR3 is CASSVTGTGELFF. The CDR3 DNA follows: TGCGCCAGCAGTGTAACGGGCACCGGGGAGCTGTTTTTT.

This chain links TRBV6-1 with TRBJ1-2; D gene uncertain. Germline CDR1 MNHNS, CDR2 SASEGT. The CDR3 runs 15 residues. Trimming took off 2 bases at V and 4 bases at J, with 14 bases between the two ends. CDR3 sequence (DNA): TGTGCCAGCAGTGAATTAGGAGGCCTACTCTATGGCTACACCTTC. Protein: CASSELGGLLYGYTF.

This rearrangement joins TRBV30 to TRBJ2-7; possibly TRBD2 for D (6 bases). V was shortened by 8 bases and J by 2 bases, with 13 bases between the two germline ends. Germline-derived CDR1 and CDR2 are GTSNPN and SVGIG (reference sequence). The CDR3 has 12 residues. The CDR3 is CAARDLTYEQYF. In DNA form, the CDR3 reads TGTGCCGCCCGGGACTTGACCTACGAGCAGTACTTC.

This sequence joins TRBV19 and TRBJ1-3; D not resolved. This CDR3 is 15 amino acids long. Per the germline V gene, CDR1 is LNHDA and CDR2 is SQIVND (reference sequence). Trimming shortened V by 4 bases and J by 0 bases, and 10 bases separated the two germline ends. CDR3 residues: CASSNPAPSGNTIYF. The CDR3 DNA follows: TGTGCCAGTAGTAACCCAGCGCCCTCTGGAAACACCATATATTTT.

The CDR3 DNA sequence: TGTGCCAGCAGCCCTACAGTATACAATGAGCAGTTCTTC. Amino acid sequence: CASSPTVYNEQFF. The V gene is TRBV13, the J gene TRBJ2-1; D gene unclear. There are 13 residues in the CDR3. V was trimmed by 5 bases and J by 4 bases, leaving 9 bases between them. The germline V gene encodes CDR1 PRHDT and CDR2 FYEKMQ (reference sequence).

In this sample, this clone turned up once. CDR3 coding DNA: TGTGCCAGCAGTGGCCGGGACAGGGCGCAAGAGACCCAGTACTTC. It is translated as CASSGRDRAQETQYF. The chain links TRBV2 to TRBJ2-5, with TRBD1 identical over 9 bases. The CDR3 consists of 15 residues. Germline values: CDR1 SNHLY, CDR2 FYNNEI. Trimming took 4 bases from V and 2 from J; bases not matched to a gene: 5.